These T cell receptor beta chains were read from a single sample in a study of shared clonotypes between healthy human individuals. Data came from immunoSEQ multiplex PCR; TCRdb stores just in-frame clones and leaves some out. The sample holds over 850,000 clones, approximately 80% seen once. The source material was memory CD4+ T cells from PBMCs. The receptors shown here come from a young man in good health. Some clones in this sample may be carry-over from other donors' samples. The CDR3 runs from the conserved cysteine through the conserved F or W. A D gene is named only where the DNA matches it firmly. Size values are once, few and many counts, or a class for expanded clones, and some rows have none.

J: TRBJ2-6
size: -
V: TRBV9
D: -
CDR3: CASSARGDPGANVLTF
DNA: TGTGCCAGCAGCGCCCGAGGGGACCCTGGGGCCAACGTCCTGACTTTC

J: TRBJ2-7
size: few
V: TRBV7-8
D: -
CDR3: CASSLGLGGAYEQYF
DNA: TGTGCCAGCAGCTTAGGATTGGGCGGAGCCTACGAGCAGTACTTC

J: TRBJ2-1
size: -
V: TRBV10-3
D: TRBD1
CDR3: CAIGERQGTYNEQFF
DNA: TGTGCCATCGGGGAAAGACAGGGAACCTACAATGAGCAGTTCTTC

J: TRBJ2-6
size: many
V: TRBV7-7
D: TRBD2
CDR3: CASSFPGAELANPSGANVLTF
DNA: TGTGCCAGCAGCTTCCCCGGGGCAGAACTAGCGAACCCCTCTGGGGCCAACGTCCTGACTTTC

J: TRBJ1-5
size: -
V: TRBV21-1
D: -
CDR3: CASSIRSVSGVRNQPQHF
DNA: TGTGCCAGCAGCATACGGTCGGTCTCGGGAGTGCGCAATCAGCCCCAGCATTTT

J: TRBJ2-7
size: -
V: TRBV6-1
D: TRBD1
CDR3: CASSEGAGGSYEQYF
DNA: TGCGCCAGCAGTGAAGGGGCAGGGGGCTCCTACGAGCAGTACTTC

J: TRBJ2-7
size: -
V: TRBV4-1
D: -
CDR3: CASSQELANYYEQYF
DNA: TGCGCCAGCAGCCAAGAATTGGCTAACTACTACGAGCAGTACTTC

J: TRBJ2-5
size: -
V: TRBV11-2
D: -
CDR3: CASSLTALVETQYF
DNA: TGTGCCAGCAGCTTAACTGCCCTCGTCGAGACCCAGTACTTC

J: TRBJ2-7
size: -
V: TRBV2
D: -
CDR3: CASSEMGGEQYF
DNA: TGTGCCAGCAGTGAAATGGGTGGCGAGCAGTACTTC

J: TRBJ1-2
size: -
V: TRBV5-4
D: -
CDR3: CASSLGGSSNYGYTF
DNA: TGTGCCAGCAGCTTGGGCGGCAGCAGCAACTATGGCTACACCTTC

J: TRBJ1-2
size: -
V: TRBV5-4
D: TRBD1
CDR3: CASSLSSGQGYGYTF
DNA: TGTGCCAGCAGCTTGTCCTCCGGACAGGGCTATGGCTACACCTTC

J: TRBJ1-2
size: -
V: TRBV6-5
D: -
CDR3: CASSPSSYGGYTF
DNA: TGTGCCAGCAGTCCCTCTTCTTACGGTGGCTACACCTTC

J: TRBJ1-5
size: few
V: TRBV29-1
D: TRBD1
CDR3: CSVVGQGFNQPQHF
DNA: TGCAGCGTTGTGGGACAGGGTTTTAATCAGCCCCAGCATTTT

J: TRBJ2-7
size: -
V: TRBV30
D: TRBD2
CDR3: CAWTTSWAGEEQYF
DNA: TGTGCCTGGACCACCTCGTGGGCGGGAGAGGAGCAGTACTTC

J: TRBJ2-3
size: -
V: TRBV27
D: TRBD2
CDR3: CASSLYSSGRARDTQYF
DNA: TGTGCCAGCAGTTTATATTCTAGCGGGAGGGCAAGAGATACGCAGTATTTT

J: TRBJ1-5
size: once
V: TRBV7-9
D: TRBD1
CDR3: CASRGQPNQPQHF
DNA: TGTGCCAGCAGGGGACAGCCAAATCAGCCCCAGCATTTT

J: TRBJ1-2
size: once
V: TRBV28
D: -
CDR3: CASFGTSFNYGYTF
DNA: TGTGCCAGCTTCGGGACATCTTTTAACTATGGCTACACCTTC

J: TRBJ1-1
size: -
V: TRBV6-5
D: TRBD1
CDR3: CASRAMRGHTEAFF
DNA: TGTGCCAGCAGGGCAATGAGGGGGCATACTGAAGCTTTCTTT